These 8 T cell receptor beta chains were all obtained from the same sample, sequenced in a study of cytomegalovirus exposure and HLA in healthy donors. Vbeta (60) and Jbeta (13) primers were used in the PCR. Generated by immunoSEQ multiplex PCR, the TCRdb table keeps only in-frame clones and is missing some. Here the sample spans some 180,000 clones, just under 80% being singletons. Material for sequencing was PBMCs. Receptors were obtained from a female donor in good health and CMV-seronegative.

The V call is TRBV9, the J call TRBJ1-2; TRBD1 might be the D (5 bases). The CDR3 is 14 residues long. The germline CDR1 and CDR2 sequences are SGDLS and YYNGEE. Trimming removed 0 bases at V and 7 bases at J, with 13 bases between. The CDR3 DNA follows: TGTGCCAGCAGCGTAGTGTCAGGGCGCTCTGGCTACACCTTC. It translates to CASSVVSGRSGYTF.

The chain is built from TRBV5-5 and TRBJ2-6; no clear D gene. Looked up from germline, CDR1 is SGHKS and CDR2 is YYEKEE (reference sequence). V lost 0 bases to trimming and J lost 0 bases, with 7 bases between them. This CDR3 is 16 amino acids long. CDR3 in amino acids: CASSLALLSGANVLTF. DNA of the CDR3: TGTGCCAGCAGCTTGGCACTACTCTCTGGGGCCAACGTCCTGACTTTC. The whole variable domain, filled in from reference TRBV5-5 and TRBJ2-6, reads DAGVTQSPTHLIKTRGQQVTLRCSPISGHKSVSWYQQVLGQGPQFIFQYYEKEERGRGNFPDRFSARQFPNYSSELNVNALLLGDSALYLCASSLALLSGANVLTFGAGSRLTVL.

A word on this clone: The sample contains more than one DNA sequence encoding this CDR3. The CDR3 bases are TGCAGCGTGTCATCTGGGGCGAACACTGAAGCTTTCTTT. Amino acids: CSVSSGANTEAFF. The genes are TRBV29-1 and TRBJ1-1; TRBD1 is a possible D gene (5 bases). The CDR3 has 13 amino acids. Germline lookup yields CDR1 SQVTM and CDR2 ANQGSEA. V was shortened by 6 bases and J by 1 base, with 12 bases between the two germline ends.

The V call is TRBV7-2, the J call TRBJ2-1; D is possibly TRBD2 (5 bases). CDR1 SGHTA and CDR2 FQGNSA come from the germline V gene. With 1 base removed from V and 4 bases from J, the gap between germline ends came to 14 bases. This CDR3 region has 16 residues. CDR3 in amino acids: CASSLGEERPYNEQFF. The CDR3 DNA reads as TGTGCCAGCAGCTTAGGGGAAGAGCGGCCATACAATGAGCAGTTCTTC. Complete variable domain (other parts from reference TRBV7-2 and TRBJ2-1): GAGVSQSPSNKVTEKGKDVELRCDPISGHTALYWYRQSLGQGLEFLIYFQGNSAPDKSGLPSDRFSAERTGGSVSTLTIQRTQQEDSAVYLCASSLGEERPYNEQFFGPGTRLTVL.

The V call is TRBV19, the J call TRBJ1-2, with TRBD1 matching 11 bases. The CDR3 contains 15 residues. The J segment lost 3 bases and the V segment lost 3 bases, leaving 3 bases of the junction unmatched. Germline CDR1 reads LNHDA; CDR2 reads SQIVND (reference sequence). CDR3 DNA: TGTGCCAGTAGTATCGGACAGGGGGCCTACTATGGCTACACCTTC. Translated, it gives CASSIGQGAYYGYTF.

The chain joins TRBV7-2 to TRBJ2-5; D perhaps matches TRBD1 (5 bases). The CDR3 runs 14 residues. Trimming took off 5 bases at V and 2 bases at J, with 12 bases between the two ends. Germline V gene lookup returns CDR1 SGHTA and CDR2 FQGNSA. The CDR3 loop reads CASSQIWTQETQYF. CDR3 coding DNA: TGTGCCAGCAGCCAGATATGGACACAAGAGACCCAGTACTTC.

J is TRBJ2-7 and V is TRBV7-2, with TRBD2 identical over 11 bases. This CDR3 is built from 15 residues. V was pared by 4 bases and J by 4 bases, with 6 bases of the junction left unmatched. Germline loops: CDR1 SGHTA, CDR2 FQGNSA. The CDR3 loop reads CASSSTGTSGYEQYF. In DNA, the CDR3 is TGTGCCAGCAGCTCCACCGGGACTAGCGGATACGAGCAGTACTTC.

The rearrangement links TRBV11-3 to TRBJ1-2; TRBD1 is a possible D gene (5 bases). The CDR3 covers 13 residues. Germline CDR1 SGHNT, CDR2 YENEEA. V was trimmed by 5 bases and J by 2 bases, leaving 9 bases between them. CDR3 loop: CASSPGPNYGYTF. For the CDR3, the DNA is TGTGCCAGCAGCCCAGGGCCAAACTATGGCTACACCTTC. The variable domain in full, with the rest retrieved from reference TRBV11-3 and TRBJ1-2, is EAGVVQSPRYKIIEKKQPVAFWCNPISGHNTLYWYLQNLGQGPELLIRYENEEAVDDSQLPKDRFSAERLKGVDSTLKIQPAELGDSAVYLCASSPGPNYGYTFGSGTRLTVV.